The following is a T cell receptor (beta chain) sequence with its context. The antigen this receptor binds is unknown. The sample holds no much larger clone one base away, and base qualities are not on file. The sample originates from a study of T cell repertoires in cytomegalovirus infection (dated by TCRdb to about 2019). Context from the whole study: Because public TCR beta signatures pointed to carriage of CMV infection together with the matching HLA type, the HLA type of each donor mattered for the analysis.

TCRdb records Illumina HiSeq 1500 as the sequencer. TCRdb ran its own pipeline on the public reads, namely fastp trimming at Q25 and MiXCR clone calling, and kept in-frame beta chains. Rows with one shared CDR3 protein collapse into an entry with the most common genes and DNA. For this sample the table gives around 530,000 distinct CDR3 sequences, of which 26% were detected only once. The top ten hold 13% of the sample. The full study reports these points: The ex vivo response was dominated by HLA-C-restricted CMV-specific TCR beta clonotypes, which also provided the single most frequent clonotype in two of eight donors. Cumulative frequency of public TCR beta family members discriminated carriers of CMV infection plus the relevant HLA type in this cohort and an independent approximately 340-donor cohort.

Sequencing input: PBMCs. The receptor was isolated from a human donor in good health (CMV status not recorded). Some clones in this sample may be carry-over from other donors' samples.

Here the CDR3 is given as CASSYYPASQPQHF. The nucleotides read TGTGCCAGCAGCTATTACCCCGCTAGTCAGCCCCAGCATTTT. The chain uses TRBV5-5 and TRBJ1-5, with the D gene too uncertain to name. From its cysteine to its phenylalanine, the CDR3 spans 14 amino acids. Only the CDR3 portion is preserved as DNA: 42 bases, with reading frame beginning at the first base. The germline V gene (reference sequence) gives CDR1 as SGHKS and CDR2 as YYEKEE. V is clipped by 3 bases and J by 6 bases, and the sequence between their germline boundaries is 13 bases long.